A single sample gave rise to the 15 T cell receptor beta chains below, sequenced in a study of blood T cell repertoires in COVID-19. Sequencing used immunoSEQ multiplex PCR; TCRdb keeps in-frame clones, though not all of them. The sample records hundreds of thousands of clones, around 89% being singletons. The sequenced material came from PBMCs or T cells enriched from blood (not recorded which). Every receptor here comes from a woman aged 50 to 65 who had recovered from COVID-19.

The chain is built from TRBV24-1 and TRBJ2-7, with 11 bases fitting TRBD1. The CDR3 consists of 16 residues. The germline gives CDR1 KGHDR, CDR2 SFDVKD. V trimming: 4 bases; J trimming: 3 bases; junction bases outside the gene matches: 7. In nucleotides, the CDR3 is TGTGCCACCAGTGAGCTACCGGGACAGGGGGTCTACGAGCAGTACTTC. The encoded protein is CATSELPGQGVYEQYF.

CDR3 residues: CASSYVAGASYEQYF. CDR3 nucleotides: TGTGCCAGCAGTTACGTTGCAGGCGCATCCTACGAGCAGTACTTC. The chain uses TRBV6-6 and TRBJ2-7; D gene uncertain. V shed 2 bases and J shed 1 base, with 12 bases lying between them. The V gene's germline CDR1 is MNHNY and CDR2 SVGAGI (reference sequence). The CDR3 covers 15 residues.

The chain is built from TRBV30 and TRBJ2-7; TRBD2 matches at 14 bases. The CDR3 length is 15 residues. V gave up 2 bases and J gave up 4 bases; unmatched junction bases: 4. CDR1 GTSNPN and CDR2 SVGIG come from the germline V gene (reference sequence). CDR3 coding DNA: TGTGCCTGGAGTCCCGGACTAGCGGGAGGATACGAGCAGTACTTC. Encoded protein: CAWSPGLAGGYEQYF. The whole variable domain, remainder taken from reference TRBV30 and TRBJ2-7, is SQTIHQWPATLVQPVGSPLSLECTVEGTSNPNLYWYRQAAGRGLQLLFYSVGIGQISSEVPQNLSASRPQDRQFILSSKKLLLSDSGFYLCAWSPGLAGGYEQYFGPGTRLTVT.

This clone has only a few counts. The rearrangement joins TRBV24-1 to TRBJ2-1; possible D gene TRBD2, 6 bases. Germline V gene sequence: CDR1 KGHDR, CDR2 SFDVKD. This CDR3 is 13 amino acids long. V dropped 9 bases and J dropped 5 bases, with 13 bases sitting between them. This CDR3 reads CATGSGSDNEQFF. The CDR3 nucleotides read TGTGCCACCGGGTCCGGGAGCGACAATGAGCAGTTCTTC.

For the CDR3, the DNA is TGTGCCAGCAGCCTCACCGGCGCCCCGAGGACTGAAGCTTTCTTT. This sequence encodes CASSLTGAPRTEAFF. This chain connects TRBV2 to TRBJ1-1; no reliable D call. The germline V gene has CDR1 SNHLY and CDR2 FYNNEI. This CDR3 spans 15 amino acids. Trimming left V 6 bases short and J 5 bases short, with 19 bases between.

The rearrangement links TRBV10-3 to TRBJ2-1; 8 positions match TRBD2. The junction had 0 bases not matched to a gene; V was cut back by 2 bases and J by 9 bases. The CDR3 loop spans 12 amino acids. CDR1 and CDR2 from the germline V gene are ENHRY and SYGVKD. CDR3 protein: CAISESGGEQFF. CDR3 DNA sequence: TGTGCCATCAGTGAGAGCGGGGGTGAGCAGTTCTTC.

CDR3 loop: CASSLGPTGTEGTEAFF. As DNA, the CDR3 is TGTGCCAGCAGCTTAGGGCCAACCGGGACAGAGGGGACTGAAGCTTTCTTT. The chain couples TRBV7-3 to TRBJ1-1, with TRBD1 identical over 7 bases. Germline V gene sequence: CDR1 SGHTA, CDR2 FQGTGA. Trimming removed 2 bases from V and 5 bases from J; junction bases left unmatched: 14. The CDR3 has 17 amino acids.

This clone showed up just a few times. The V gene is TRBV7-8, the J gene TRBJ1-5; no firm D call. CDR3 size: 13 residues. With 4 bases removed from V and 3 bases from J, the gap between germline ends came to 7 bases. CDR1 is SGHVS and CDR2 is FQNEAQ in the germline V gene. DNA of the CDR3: TGTGCCAGCAGCTCTAGTAACAATCAGCCCCAGCATTTT. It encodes CASSSSNNQPQHF.

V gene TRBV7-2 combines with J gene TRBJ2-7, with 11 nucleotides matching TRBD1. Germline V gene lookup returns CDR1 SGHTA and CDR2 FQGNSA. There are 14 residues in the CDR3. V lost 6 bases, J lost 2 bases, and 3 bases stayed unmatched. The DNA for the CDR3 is TGTGCCAGCAGTCGGACAGGGGGCACCTACGAGCAGTACTTC. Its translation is CASSRTGGTYEQYF. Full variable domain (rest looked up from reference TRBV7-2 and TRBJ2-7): GAGVSQSPSNKVTEKGKDVELRCDPISGHTALYWYRQSLGQGLEFLIYFQGNSAPDKSGLPSDRFSAERTGGSVSTLTIQRTQQEDSAVYLCASSRTGGTYEQYFGPGTRLTVT.

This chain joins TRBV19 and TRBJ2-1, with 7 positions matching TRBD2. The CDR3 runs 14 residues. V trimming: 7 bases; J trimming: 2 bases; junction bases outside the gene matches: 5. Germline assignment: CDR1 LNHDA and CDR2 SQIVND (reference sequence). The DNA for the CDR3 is TGTGCCAGTAATAGACTAGCCCCCTACAATGAGCAGTTCTTC. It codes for CASNRLAPYNEQFF. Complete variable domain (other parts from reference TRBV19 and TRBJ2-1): DGGITQSPKYLFRKEGQNVTLSCEQNLNHDAMYWYRQDPGQGLRLIYYSQIVNDFQKGDIAEGYSVSREKKESFPLTVTSAQKNPTAFYLCASNRLAPYNEQFFGPGTRLTVL.

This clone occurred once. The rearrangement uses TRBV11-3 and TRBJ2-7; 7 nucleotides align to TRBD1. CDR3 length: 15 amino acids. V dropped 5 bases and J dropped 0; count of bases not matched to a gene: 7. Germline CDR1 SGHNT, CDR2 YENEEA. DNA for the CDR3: TGTGCCAGCAGCCTACACCGGGACAGCTCCTACGAGCAGTACTTC. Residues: CASSLHRDSSYEQYF.

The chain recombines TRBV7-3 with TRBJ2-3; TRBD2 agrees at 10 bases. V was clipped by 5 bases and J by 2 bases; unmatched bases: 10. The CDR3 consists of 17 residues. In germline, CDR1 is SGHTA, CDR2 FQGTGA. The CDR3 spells CASSRRLAGSLTDTQYF. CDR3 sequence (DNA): TGTGCCAGCAGCCGTAGACTAGCGGGTAGTCTCACAGATACGCAGTATTTT.

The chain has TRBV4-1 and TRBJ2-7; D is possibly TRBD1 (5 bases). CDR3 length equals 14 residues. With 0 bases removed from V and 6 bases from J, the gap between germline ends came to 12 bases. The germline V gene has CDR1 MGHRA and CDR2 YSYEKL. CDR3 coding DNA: TGCGCCAGCAGCCAAGATCTCGGCAGGGTCGAGCAGTACTTC. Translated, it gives CASSQDLGRVEQYF.

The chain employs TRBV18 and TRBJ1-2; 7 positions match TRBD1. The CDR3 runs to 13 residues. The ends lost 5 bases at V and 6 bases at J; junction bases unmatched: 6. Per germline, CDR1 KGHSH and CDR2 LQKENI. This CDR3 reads CASSGDRVDGYTF. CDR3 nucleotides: TGTGCCAGCTCAGGAGACAGGGTGGATGGCTACACCTTC.

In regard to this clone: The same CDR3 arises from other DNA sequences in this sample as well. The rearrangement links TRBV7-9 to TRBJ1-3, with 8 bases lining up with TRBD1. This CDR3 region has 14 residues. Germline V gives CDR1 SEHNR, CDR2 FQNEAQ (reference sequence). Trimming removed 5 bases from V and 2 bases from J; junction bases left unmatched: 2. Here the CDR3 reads CASSPTGAGNTIYF. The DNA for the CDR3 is TGTGCCAGCAGCCCGACAGGGGCTGGAAACACCATATATTTT. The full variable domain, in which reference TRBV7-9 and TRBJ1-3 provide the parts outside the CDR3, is DTGVSQNPRHKITKRGQNVTFRCDPISEHNRLYWYRQTLGQGPEFLTYFQNEAQLEKSRLLSDRFSAERPKGSFSTLEIQRTEQGDSAMYLCASSPTGAGNTIYFGEGSWLTVV.